Listed here are 32 T cell receptor beta chains from one sample, sequenced in a study of shared clonotypes between healthy human individuals. CD45RO-negative, CCR7-positively selected cells formed the naive CD8 fraction, excluding terminally differentiated effector memory CD45RA+ cells. Profiling relied on immunoSEQ multiplex PCR, and the TCRdb table lists in-frame clones only, not all of them. The table has some 2,000,000 clones, just under 95% seen once. Sequencing was performed on naive CD8+ T cells sorted from blood. The source is a man younger than 35 in good health.

The chain combines TRBV7-9 with TRBJ2-5, with D uncertain. Per the germline V gene, CDR1 is SEHNR and CDR2 is FQNEAQ (reference sequence). V was clipped by 5 bases and J by 5 bases, with 9 bases between them. CDR3 length: 12 amino acids. CDR3 nucleotides: TGTGCCAGCAGCCAAAACTGGGAGACCCAGTACTTC. As protein: CASSQNWETQYF.

This rearrangement joins TRBV5-1 to TRBJ2-3; 10 nucleotides match TRBD2. The V gene's germline CDR1 is SGHRS and CDR2 YFSETQ. CDR3 length: 17 amino acids. With 1 base clipped from V and 2 bases from J, the junction kept 7 bases outside the gene matches. The CDR3 DNA is TGCGCCAGCAGCTTGCCCGGGACTAGCGACAACACAGATACGCAGTATTTT. Amino acid sequence: CASSLPGTSDNTDTQYF.

This clone was seen once. Distinct nucleotide sequences in the sample also encode this CDR3. The chain combines TRBV11-3 with TRBJ2-7; D unclear. Trimming pared 3 bases from V and 2 bases from J, leaving 8 bases between. CDR1 SGHNT and CDR2 YENEEA come from the germline V gene. The length of the CDR3 is 13 residues. CDR3 nucleotide sequence: TGTGCCAGCAGCTTGGGCCCCACCTACGAGCAGTACTTC. It codes for CASSLGPTYEQYF.

This clone was seen once. This chain links TRBV7-9 with TRBJ1-6, with TRBD1 matching over 7 bases. Germline V gene data show CDR1 as SEHNR and CDR2 as FQNEAQ (reference sequence). CDR3 size: 15 residues. Trimming took 8 bases from V and 8 from J; bases not matched to a gene: 12. The CDR3 DNA follows: TGTGCCAGCGCCCAAACAGGGGAATGGCATTCACCCCTCCACTTT. This encodes CASAQTGEWHSPLHF.

The chain recombines TRBV9 with TRBJ1-1; D remains ambiguous. CDR3 length: 14 residues. From germline, CDR1 is SGDLS and CDR2 YYNGEE. Trimming left V 2 bases short and J 0 bases short, with 8 bases between. CDR3 DNA sequence: TGTGCCAGCAGCGTCCACTCCATGAACACTGAAGCTTTCTTT. Protein sequence: CASSVHSMNTEAFF.

The rearrangement links TRBV19 to TRBJ2-5, with 11 bases fitting TRBD2. J gave up 3 bases and V 4 bases, and 7 bases lay outside the gene matches. CDR1 and CDR2 from the germline V gene are LNHDA and SQIVND (reference sequence). The CDR3 has 16 residues. The CDR3 reads CASSKSSGGLEETQYF. The CDR3 region has the DNA TGTGCCAGTAGTAAGTCTAGCGGGGGGCTGGAAGAGACCCAGTACTTC.

V gene TRBV28 combines with J gene TRBJ1-1; D is ambiguous. V dropped 0 bases and J dropped 6 bases, with 8 bases sitting between them. Germline CDR1 MDHEN, CDR2 SYDVKM. This CDR3 has 13 residues. CDR3 nucleotides: TGTGCCAGCAGTTTATGGGGAGGCCCTGAAGCTTTCTTT. Translation: CASSLWGGPEAFF.

This chain links TRBV12-5 with TRBJ1-1, with D possibly TRBD1 on 5 matching bases. This CDR3 comprises 13 residues. The V gene lost 7 bases and the J gene lost 6 bases, with 15 bases spanning the gap. The V gene's germline CDR1 is LGHNT and CDR2 FRNRAP. The CDR3 coding sequence is TGTGCTAGTGCCTGGGACCTTCACGCTGAAGCTTTCTTT. Amino acids: CASAWDLHAEAFF. The full variable domain, in which reference TRBV12-5 and TRBJ1-1 provide the parts outside the CDR3, is DARVTQTPRHKVTEMGQEVTMRCQPILGHNTVFWYRQTMMQGLELLAYFRNRAPLDDSGMPKDRFSAEMPDATLATLKIQPSEPRDSAVYFCASAWDLHAEAFFGQGTRLTVV.

The chain carries TRBV7-9 and TRBJ1-4; unclear D gene. The CDR3 is made up of 14 amino acids. V shed 1 base and J shed 0 bases, with 3 bases lying between them. Germline lookup yields CDR1 SEHNR and CDR2 FQNEAQ (reference sequence). The CDR3 region has the DNA TGTGCCAGCAGCTTAGACTCAACTAATGAAAAACTGTTTTTT. This sequence encodes CASSLDSTNEKLFF.

Details on this clone: Other DNA sequences in this sample translate to the same CDR3. The chain uses TRBV11-2 and TRBJ2-1; tentative D call: TRBD2 (6 bases). The length of the CDR3 is 13 residues. Germline V lookup: CDR1 SGHAT, CDR2 FQNNGV. Trimming removed 3 bases from V and 4 bases from J, with 7 bases in between. The CDR3 DNA is TGTGCCAGCAGCTTGGGGGGATACAATGAGCAGTTCTTC. Translation gives CASSLGGYNEQFF. The full variable domain, with the rest looked up from reference TRBV11-2 and TRBJ2-1, is EAGVAQSPRYKIIEKRQSVAFWCNPISGHATLYWYQQILGQGPKLLIQFQNNGVVDDSQLPKDRFSAERLKGVDSTLKIQPAKLEDSAVYLCASSLGGYNEQFFGPGTRLTVL.

The CDR3 nucleotides read TGTGCCAGCAGCGCTGGGACTCCGAGCTCCTACAATGAGCAGTTCTTC. This codes for CASSAGTPSSYNEQFF. The chain carries TRBV9 and TRBJ2-1, with D possibly being TRBD2 (6 bases). In germline, CDR1 is SGDLS, CDR2 YYNGEE. V was shortened by 3 bases and J by 0 bases, with 13 bases between the two germline ends. The length of the CDR3 is 16 residues.

In the case of this clone: This sample includes further DNA sequences coding for the same CDR3. This chain joins TRBV5-1 and TRBJ2-3; D is ambiguous. CDR3 length equals 12 residues. Trimming shortened V by 1 base and J by 3 bases, and 3 bases separated the two germline ends. CDR1 is SGHRS, CDR2 YFSETQ, per germline. CDR3 in amino acids: CASSLSTDTQYF. CDR3 DNA: TGCGCCAGCAGCTTGTCAACAGATACGCAGTATTTT. Complete variable domain (other parts from reference TRBV5-1 and TRBJ2-3): KAGVTQTPRYLIKTRGQQVTLSCSPISGHRSVSWYQQTPGQGLQFLFEYFSETQRNKGNFPGRFSGRQFSNSRSEMNVSTLELGDSALYLCASSLSTDTQYFGPGTRLTVL.

The CDR3 region is CASSLSIGRGQPQHF. The CDR3 DNA follows: TGTGCCAGCAGTTTATCGATTGGGAGAGGACAGCCCCAGCATTTT. The rearrangement links TRBV27 to TRBJ1-5; D unresolved. The CDR3 runs 15 residues. Trimming left V 0 bases short and J 7 bases short, with 13 bases between. Germline CDR1 is MNHEY and CDR2 is SMNVEV (reference sequence).

The J gene is TRBJ2-4, the V gene TRBV2; D unresolved. This CDR3 is built from 14 residues. Germline lookup yields CDR1 SNHLY and CDR2 FYNNEI. Trimming took off 8 bases at V and 0 bases at J, with 11 bases between the two ends. The CDR3 region is CASGQTLAKNIQYF. In nucleotides, the CDR3 is TGTGCCAGCGGGCAAACACTAGCCAAAAACATTCAGTACTTC.

Only one count was recorded for this clone. This chain joins TRBV10-2 and TRBJ1-1; the D gene is possibly TRBD1 (5 bases). The CDR3 covers 15 residues. Germline assignment: CDR1 WSHSY and CDR2 SAAADI. Trimming shortened V by 0 bases and J by 2 bases, and 10 bases separated the two germline ends. The chain's CDR3 is CASSESYGTNTEAFF. The CDR3 DNA follows: TGCGCCAGCAGTGAGTCTTATGGGACTAACACTGAAGCTTTCTTT.

The rearrangement uses TRBV7-9 and TRBJ2-2, with a tentative D call TRBD1 (5 bases). Germline V lookup: CDR1 SEHNR, CDR2 FQNEAQ (reference sequence). The CDR3 covers 17 residues. The V end lost 5 bases, the J end lost 2 bases, and 18 bases lay between the germline ends. The CDR3 bases are TGTGCCAGCAGCATCTCGGTAGGGGCCCCTAACACCGGGGAGCTGTTTTTT. Translated, it gives CASSISVGAPNTGELFF.

The genes are TRBV7-8 and TRBJ1-4; D may be TRBD1 (5 bases). Germline values: CDR1 SGHVS, CDR2 FQNEAQ. Trimming cost V 5 bases and J 8 bases, with 18 bases left between them. The CDR3 covers 15 residues. Here the CDR3 reads CASSRGDGIREKLFF. CDR3 in DNA: TGTGCCAGCAGCCGGGGGGACGGAATTAGAGAAAAACTGTTTTTT.

V is TRBV13 and J is TRBJ2-7; D may match TRBD1 or TRBD2 (7 bases each). This CDR3 is 13 amino acids long. Germline V lookup: CDR1 PRHDT, CDR2 FYEKMQ (reference sequence). V was shortened by 5 bases and J by 3 bases, with 11 bases between the two germline ends. In DNA form, the CDR3 reads TGTGCCAGCAGCCAGGGGGGGAACTACGAGCAGTACTTC. Translating gives CASSQGGNYEQYF.

The chain links TRBV30 to TRBJ2-7, with D possibly TRBD2 on 5 matching bases. There are 13 residues in the CDR3. V was shortened by 5 bases and J by 3 bases, with 14 bases between the two germline ends. In germline, CDR1 is GTSNPN, CDR2 SVGIG (reference sequence). CDR3: CAWGYSGSYEQYF. The CDR3 bases are TGTGCCTGGGGGTACAGTGGGAGCTACGAGCAGTACTTC.

This sequence joins TRBV9 and TRBJ1-1; the D is unclear. The germline V gene has CDR1 SGDLS and CDR2 YYNGEE. The CDR3 has 13 residues. Trimming took off 7 bases at V and 3 bases at J, with 13 bases between the two ends. CDR3 DNA: TGTGCCAGCGGTAACGCGACATACACTGAAGCTTTCTTT. Protein sequence: CASGNATYTEAFF.

The CDR3 loop is CSVRGGTGLTYEQYF. Written as DNA, the CDR3 is TGCAGCGTTCGAGGAGGGACAGGCCTCACCTACGAGCAGTACTTC. The chain has TRBV29-1 and TRBJ2-7, with TRBD1 matching over 8 bases. V gave up 5 bases and J gave up 2 bases; unmatched junction bases: 11. The germline CDR1 and CDR2 sequences are SQVTM and ANQGSEA. The CDR3 totals 15 residues.

J is TRBJ1-4 and V is TRBV5-6, with D perhaps TRBD1 (5 bases). Looked up from germline, CDR1 is SGHDT and CDR2 is YYEEEE. Trimming left V 2 bases short and J 0 bases short, with 14 bases between. This CDR3 comprises 17 residues. The CDR3 loop reads CASSLLGGTATNEKLFF. Here the CDR3 DNA reads TGTGCCAGCAGCTTACTGGGAGGGACCGCAACTAATGAAAAACTGTTTTTT.

The chain joins TRBV27 to TRBJ2-5; D not resolved. The CDR3 has 13 residues. The germline V and J ends were trimmed by 10 bases and 1 base, with 13 bases remaining between them. CDR1 is MNHEY, CDR2 SMNVEV, per germline (reference sequence). DNA of the CDR3: TGTGCCACAGGACGAGAGCTCCAAGAGACCCAGTACTTC. Its protein is CATGRELQETQYF.

The rearrangement uses TRBV7-9 and TRBJ2-6; D possibly matches TRBD1 or TRBD2 (5 bases each). This CDR3 comprises 16 residues. V lost 3 bases and J lost 5, with 14 bases in between. Germline-derived CDR1 and CDR2 are SEHNR and FQNEAQ (reference sequence). The CDR3 nucleotides are TGTGCCAGCAGCTTTTACCTGGGGGATCGGGCCAACGTCCTGACTTTC. Residues: CASSFYLGDRANVLTF.

This chain links TRBV11-2 with TRBJ2-1; D remains ambiguous. Germline CDR1 reads SGHAT; CDR2 reads FQNNGV. This CDR3 spans 17 amino acids. V lost 0 bases and J lost 1, with 13 bases in between. The CDR3 spells CASSLEPGYRSYNEQFF. The CDR3, as DNA: TGTGCCAGCAGCTTAGAACCCGGATACCGATCCTACAATGAGCAGTTCTTC.

The chain couples TRBV15 to TRBJ1-5; D gene unclear. V gave up 0 bases and J gave up 9 bases, with 21 bases separating them. The CDR3 totals 17 residues. Germline CDR1 and CDR2: LNHNV and YYDKDF (reference sequence). The CDR3 spells CATSRDREALMRRPQHF. CDR3 DNA: TGTGCCACCAGCAGAGACCGGGAGGCCCTGATGAGGCGGCCCCAGCATTTT.

The V gene is TRBV27, the J gene TRBJ2-5, with D unresolved. In germline, CDR1 is MNHEY, CDR2 SMNVEV (reference sequence). V dropped 5 bases and J dropped 5 bases, with 18 bases sitting between them. The CDR3 has 15 amino acids. The CDR3 reads CASSPRVSLTETQYF. CDR3 DNA: TGTGCCAGCAGTCCTAGGGTTTCTTTAACGGAGACCCAGTACTTC.

The chain has TRBV6-1 and TRBJ2-3; 12 bases line up with TRBD2. The CDR3 length is 16 residues. V shed 3 bases, J shed 3 bases, and the junction held 4 bases outside the gene matches. Germline lookup yields CDR1 MNHNS and CDR2 SASEGT. The CDR3 loop is CASSDLAGGYTDTQYF. The CDR3, as DNA: TGTGCCAGCAGTGACCTAGCGGGAGGGTATACAGATACGCAGTATTTT.

About this clone: Other DNA sequences in this specimen translate into the identical CDR3. The V gene is TRBV13, the J gene TRBJ2-1; D remains ambiguous. The V end lost 6 bases, the J end lost 8 bases, and 8 bases lay between the germline ends. The germline gives CDR1 PRHDT, CDR2 FYEKMQ (reference sequence). The CDR3 totals 11 residues. Here the CDR3 reads CASSLSDEQFF. The DNA of the CDR3 is TGTGCCAGCAGTCTCTCGGATGAGCAGTTCTTC.

The chain combines TRBV6-6 with TRBJ2-5; 8 nucleotides align to TRBD1. J lost 2 bases, V lost 4 bases, and 6 bases had no gene match. Germline V gives CDR1 MNHNY, CDR2 SVGAGI (reference sequence). The CDR3 length is 15 residues. This CDR3 reads CASSSPGTGQETQYF. The CDR3 bases are TGTGCCAGCAGTTCCCCCGGGACAGGTCAAGAGACCCAGTACTTC.

V usage is TRBV7-6 and J usage is TRBJ1-2; D gene uncertain. Per germline, CDR1 SGHVS and CDR2 FNYEAQ. With 5 bases removed from V and 0 bases from J, the gap between germline ends came to 10 bases. The CDR3 runs 14 residues. The CDR3 DNA reads TGTGCCAGCAGCCCTGCAAACTCTAACTATGGCTACACCTTC. As protein: CASSPANSNYGYTF.

This clone came up a few times. The chain employs TRBV10-3 and TRBJ1-3; D unresolved. Germline assignment: CDR1 ENHRY and CDR2 SYGVKD. This CDR3 has 15 residues. Trimming stripped 2 bases from V and 0 bases from J, with 8 bases between. Written as DNA, the CDR3 is TGTGCCATCAGTGAGGTCGATATCTCTGGAAACACCATATATTTT. As protein: CAISEVDISGNTIYF.